The 15 T cell receptor beta chains presented below share a single source sample, sequenced in a study of blood T cell repertoires in COVID-19. The data were produced by immunoSEQ multiplex PCR, yet TCRdb's version contains in-frame clones alone and is incomplete. The sample records approximately 47,000 clones, approximately 81% being singletons. Sequenced: peripheral blood. These receptors came from a woman aged 60-70 years with acute or convalescent COVID-19.

The V and J genes are TRBV4-1 and TRBJ2-3; 9 bases are shared with TRBD2. The CDR3 is 16 amino acids. V lost 0 bases to trimming and J lost 6 bases; unmatched junction nucleotides: 7. Germline V gene sequence: CDR1 MGHRA, CDR2 YSYEKL. CDR3 coding DNA: TGCGCCAGCAGCCAAGACTGGGTAGCGGGAGTGGATACGCAGTATTTT. Amino acid sequence: CASSQDWVAGVDTQYF.

The chain carries TRBV10-3 and TRBJ1-1; TRBD1 might be the D (6 bases). There are 14 residues in the CDR3. V lost 6 bases and J 0 bases, leaving 11 bases between the germline ends. Germline V gene sequence: CDR1 ENHRY, CDR2 SYGVKD. CDR3 nucleotides: TGTGCCATCAGAAAAGGACAGTTGAACACTGAAGCTTTCTTT. Translating gives CAIRKGQLNTEAFF.

The chain is built from TRBV11-1 and TRBJ2-1; D possibly corresponds to TRBD1 (6 bases). This CDR3 is 16 amino acids long. V lost 3 bases, J lost 5 bases, and 17 bases lay in between. CDR1 is SGHAT and CDR2 is FQDESV in the germline V gene (reference sequence). CDR3: CASSFNREIFNNEQFF. CDR3 nucleotides: TGTGCCAGCAGCTTTAACAGGGAGATCTTCAACAATGAGCAGTTCTTC.

The chain combines TRBV27 with TRBJ2-7, with 7 bases that match TRBD1. Trimming at V came to 1 base and at J to 5 bases, leaving 5 bases not matched to a gene. Per germline, CDR1 MNHEY and CDR2 SMNVEV (reference sequence). The CDR3 runs to 14 residues. This chain's CDR3 is CASSLYDRAHEQYF. CDR3 in DNA: TGTGCCAGCAGTTTATATGACAGGGCCCACGAGCAGTACTTC.

The chain links TRBV4-2 to TRBJ1-2; no firm D call. The germline V and J ends were trimmed by 0 bases and 5 bases, with 13 bases remaining between them. This CDR3 comprises 15 residues. Germline CDR1 is LGHNA and CDR2 is YNFKEQ. Written as DNA, the CDR3 is TGTGCCAGCAGCCAAGATCGAGCGGGGAATTATGGCTACACCTTC. Translated: CASSQDRAGNYGYTF.

The V gene is TRBV18, the J gene TRBJ2-7; D not resolved. V was pared by 0 bases and J by 0 bases, with 9 bases between. The CDR3 covers 15 residues. In germline, CDR1 is KGHSH, CDR2 LQKENI. In DNA, the CDR3 is TGTGCCAGCTCACCACCGGGCAGTGGCTCCTACGAGCAGTACTTC. This gives the protein CASSPPGSGSYEQYF.

The rearrangement joins TRBV6-5 to TRBJ1-2, with D maybe TRBD1 (5 bases). V was shortened by 4 bases and J by 8 bases, with 11 bases between the two germline ends. Germline V lookup: CDR1 MNHEY, CDR2 SVGAGI. The CDR3 covers 12 residues. CDR3 residues: CASSLSGWGYTF. The CDR3 coding sequence is TGTGCCAGCAGTTTATCAGGGTGGGGCTACACCTTC.

This clone was counted between two and nine times. V and J are TRBV7-6 and TRBJ2-7; 8 positions match TRBD1. V was clipped by 1 base and J by 2 bases; unmatched bases: 1. From germline, CDR1 is SGHVS and CDR2 FNYEAQ. This CDR3 region has 14 residues. The CDR3 reads CASSLGTGTYEQYF. The CDR3 nucleotides are TGTGCCAGCAGCTTAGGGACAGGGACCTACGAGCAGTACTTC.

The chain joins TRBV7-3 to TRBJ2-2; 11 nucleotides match TRBD2. Looked up from germline, CDR1 is SGHTA and CDR2 is FQGTGA. Unmatched junction bases numbered 9, after V lost 3 bases and J lost 12 bases. The CDR3 totals 15 residues. CDR3 DNA sequence: TGTGCCAGCAGCTTGCCCCTAGCGGGAGGTAACAAGCTGTTTTTT. Its translation is CASSLPLAGGNKLFF.

The genes are TRBV7-9 and TRBJ2-7, with 8 bases aligning to TRBD1. CDR1 and CDR2 (germline): SEHNR, FQNEAQ (reference sequence). The CDR3 is 15 amino acids. V lost 2 bases and J lost 2; bases outside the gene matches: 5. The CDR3 spells CASSLRAGGPYEQYF. DNA for the CDR3: TGTGCCAGCAGCTTAAGGGCAGGGGGCCCCTACGAGCAGTACTTC.

This clone has more than one count but fewer than ten. The genes are TRBV5-6 and TRBJ2-1, with 9 bases matching TRBD2. After removal of 1 base from V and 7 bases from J, the junction contained 9 bases not matched to a gene. Germline V gene lookup returns CDR1 SGHDT and CDR2 YYEEEE. The CDR3 is 16 residues long. CDR3 loop: CASSLIGLAGENEQFF. The CDR3 region has the DNA TGTGCCAGCAGCTTGATTGGTTTAGCGGGAGAAAATGAGCAGTTCTTC.

With respect to this clone: The same CDR3 also results from other DNA sequences found in this sample. The rearrangement links TRBV7-2 to TRBJ1-2; a possible D gene is TRBD1 (6 bases). CDR3 size: 14 residues. The V end lost 3 bases, the J end lost 2 bases, and 10 bases lay between the germline ends. Germline V gene data show CDR1 as SGHTA and CDR2 as FQGNSA. CDR3: CASSLGQGNYGYTF. The CDR3 nucleotides are TGTGCCAGCAGCTTGGGTCAGGGGAACTATGGCTACACCTTC. Full variable domain (remainder filled in from reference TRBV7-2 and TRBJ1-2): GAGVSQSPSNKVTEKGKDVELRCDPISGHTALYWYRQSLGQGLEFLIYFQGNSAPDKSGLPSDRFSAERTGGSVSTLTIQRTQQEDSAVYLCASSLGQGNYGYTFGSGTRLTVV.

This chain joins TRBV27 and TRBJ1-2, with 9 nucleotides matching TRBD1. The CDR3 is made up of 12 amino acids. Trimming took 6 bases from V and 11 from J; bases not matched to a gene: 7. Germline V gene lookup returns CDR1 MNHEY and CDR2 SMNVEV (reference sequence). The CDR3 DNA reads TGTGCCAGCAGCCCCAGGACAGGGGAATACACCTTC. As protein: CASSPRTGEYTF.

The chain carries TRBV30 and TRBJ2-1; 8 nucleotides agree with TRBD2. In germline, CDR1 is GTSNPN, CDR2 SVGIG (reference sequence). This CDR3 has 17 amino acids. The V segment lost 1 base and the J segment 2 bases; nucleotides outside the gene matches: 10. The CDR3: CAWSGIAGSGTYNEQFF. CDR3 bases: TGTGCCTGGAGTGGAATAGCGGGGAGTGGGACCTACAATGAGCAGTTCTTC.

Note on this clone: One junction end does not reproduce the germline sequence, and a read error may be involved. V usage is TRBV7-2 and J usage is TRBJ1-2, with D unclear. Germline CDR1 is SGHTA and CDR2 is FQGNSA. The CDR3 is 15 amino acids. CDR3 DNA: TGTGCCAGCAGTTTAGTGAGGGCCGGGAACTATGGCTACACCTTC. It codes for CASSLVRAGNYGYTF. The variable domain in full, completed from reference TRBV7-2 and TRBJ1-2, reads GAGVSQSPSNKVTEKGKDVELRCDPISGHTALYWYRQSLGQGLEFLIYFQGNSAPDKSGLPSDRFSAERTGGSVSTLTIQRTQQEDSAVYLCASSLVRAGNYGYTFGSGTRLTVV.